This T cell receptor (beta chain) was obtained from a study of blood T cell repertoires in COVID-19. Trimming took 6 bases from V and 4 from J, leaving 23 bases between them. Germline CDR1 is SNHLY and CDR2 is FYNNEI. The CDR3 loop spans 17 amino acids. Profiling relied on immunoSEQ multiplex PCR, and the TCRdb table lists in-frame clones only, not all of them. The data show around 300,000 clones, more than 70% seen once. The chain recombines TRBV2 with TRBJ2-3, with D perhaps matching TRBD1 (6 bases). This sequence originates from a woman aged 30 to 39 with COVID-19, enrolled during active disease. The sequencing input was peripheral blood. Here the CDR3 reads CASSLRRGRGQSDTQYF. The CDR3 coding sequence is TGTGCCAGCAGCCTACGTAGGGGCAGGGGCCAGTCAGATACGCAGTATTTT.